This T cell receptor beta chain stems from a study of cytomegalovirus exposure and HLA in healthy donors. General observations from the study: The authors listed some 150 TCR beta chains as cytomegalovirus-associated.

The PCR contained 60 Vbeta and 13 Jbeta primers. Generated by immunoSEQ multiplex PCR, the TCRdb table keeps only in-frame clones and is missing some. Of about 190,000 clones detected, about four fifths appear once; the ten largest clones hold more than 4%. In regard to this clone: Its antigen is currently unknown.

The V gene lost 0 bases and the J gene lost 8 bases, with 5 bases spanning the gap. The CDR3 extends over 13 amino acids. From germline, CDR1 is MNHNS and CDR2 SASEGT. V gene TRBV6-1 combines with J gene TRBJ1-6, with D possibly matching TRBD1 (5 bases). The material sequenced was PBMCs. This receptor was taken from a man aged 25-45 years in good health and CMV-seropositive. As DNA, the CDR3 is TGTGCCAGCAGTGAAGCCAGGGATTCACCCCTCCACTTT. It specifies CASSEARDSPLHF.